This T cell receptor (beta chain) comes out of a study of molecular identifiers for immune sequencing clone quantification. Points from the study as a whole: Clones above 20 RNA copies contained over 99% of effector molecules and under 1% of naive molecules. Jurkat TCR RNA spiked in from one cell could reportedly be detected among approximately 1 million naive cells. With a barcode shared among identical TCR molecules, highly expanded clone sizes could be underestimated.

With regard to this clonotype: As yet, its antigen is unknown.

One entry per CDR3 protein results from TCRdb running MiXCR on the PCR reads. The sample records 300,000 to 400,000 distinct CDR3 sequences, 24% being singletons. Unmatched junction bases numbered 12, after V lost 11 bases and J lost 0 bases. The length of the CDR3 is 15 residues. In germline, CDR1 is SEHNR, CDR2 FQNEAQ (reference sequence). The receptor was isolated from a human donor in good health. Some libraries in this study had Jurkat cell RNA spiked in. Sequencing used naive CD8+ T cells from blood, with Jurkat cell RNA spiked in. Stated subset: FACS-sorted CD8+CD4-CCR7+CD45RA+ naive T cells. The chain couples TRBV7-9 to TRBJ1-1; TRBD1 matches 7 bases. In DNA form, the CDR3 reads TGTGCCCCTGGAATAAGACAGGGCATGAACACTGAAGCTTTCTTT. It specifies CAPGIRQGMNTEAFF.